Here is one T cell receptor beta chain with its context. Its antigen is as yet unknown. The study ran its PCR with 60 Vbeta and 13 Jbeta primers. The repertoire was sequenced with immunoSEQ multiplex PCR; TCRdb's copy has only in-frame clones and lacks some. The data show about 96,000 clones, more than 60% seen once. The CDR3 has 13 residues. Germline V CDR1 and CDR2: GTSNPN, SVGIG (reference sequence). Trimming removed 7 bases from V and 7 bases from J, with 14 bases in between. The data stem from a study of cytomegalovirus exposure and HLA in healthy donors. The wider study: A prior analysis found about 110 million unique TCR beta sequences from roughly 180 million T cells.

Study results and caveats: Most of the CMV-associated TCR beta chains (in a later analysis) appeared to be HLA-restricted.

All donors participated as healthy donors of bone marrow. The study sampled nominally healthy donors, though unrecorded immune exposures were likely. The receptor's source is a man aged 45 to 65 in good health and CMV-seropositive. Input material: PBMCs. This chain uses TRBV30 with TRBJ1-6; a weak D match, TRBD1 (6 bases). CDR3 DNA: TGTGCCTACCACGGACAGTCGAATTCACCCCTCCACTTT. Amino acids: CAYHGQSNSPLHF.